The subject of this entry is one T cell receptor (beta chain). Its matching antigen is unknown. This specimen belongs to a study of T-cell memory formation after mild COVID-19. The junction had 8 bases not matched to a gene; V was cut back by 3 bases and J by 3 bases. The germline gives CDR1 SGHTA, CDR2 FQGNSA. The CDR3 loop spans 16 amino acids. Study findings and constraints: Later expanders leaned CD4+, whereas clones that contracted between day 15 and 85 were balanced CD4/CD8. Pre-infection memory already had some responding clones, implying cross-reactive memory joined. CD4+ contracting clones were found mainly in CM and EM, and CD8+ ones in EMRA.

TCRdb processed the 5' RACE reads anew with MiXCR; each CDR3 protein has one entry. This sample has around 130,000 distinct CDR3 sequences, with around 15% found just once. Sequenced sample: PBMCs or a T cell subset sorted from them (not recorded which). The TCR sequence derives from a man in his late teens or twenties who had mild COVID-19 (a few samples of this study predate the infection). Cell type and time point are not known. The chain employs TRBV7-2 and TRBJ2-4; 7 bases match TRBD1. CDR3 bases: TGTGCCAGCAGCTTCAGAGGCTCAGGGGGCAAAAACATTCAGTACTTC. Translating gives CASSFRGSGGKNIQYF. The full variable domain, its missing parts supplied by reference TRBV7-2 and TRBJ2-4, is GAGVSQSPSNKVTEKGKDVELRCDPISGHTALYWYRQSLGQGLEFLIYFQGNSAPDKSGLPSDRFSAERTGGSVSTLTIQRTQQEDSAVYLCASSFRGSGGKNIQYFGAGTRLSVL.